These T cell receptor beta chains were read from a single sample in a study of T cell responses to AZD1222 COVID-19 vaccine. Method: immunoSEQ multiplex PCR; TCRdb's copy keeps in-frame clones and lacks some. The sample contains around 100,000 clones, 80% to 90% of which appear only once. The sample consisted of peripheral blood, taken on day 0 of AZD1222 vaccination. The origin of the receptors is an adult in good health. CDR3s include the opening cysteine and the closing phenylalanine or tryptophan. Each record gives: J gene, D gene, clone size, CDR3 length, V gene, CDR3 protein, CDR3 DNA. The D gene is left open where the match is weak. Size tells how often a clone was seen (once, few, many) or the class of an expanded clone, and some rows leave it out.

J gene: TRBJ2-5; D gene: TRBD2; clone size: NA; CDR3 length: 16; V gene: TRBV6-2/TRBV6-3; CDR3 protein: CASSPYRLAEEETQYF; CDR3 DNA: TGTGCCAGCAGCCCCTATAGACTAGCAGAAGAAGAGACCCAGTACTTC
J gene: TRBJ2-2; D gene: NA; clone size: NA; CDR3 length: 16; V gene: TRBV25-1; CDR3 protein: CASTARDSGVHGELFF; CDR3 DNA: TGTGCCAGCACCGCGAGGGACAGCGGGGTTCACGGGGAGCTGTTTTTT
J gene: TRBJ2-3; D gene: NA; clone size: NA; CDR3 length: 13; V gene: TRBV20-1; CDR3 protein: CSASPPGADTQYF; CDR3 DNA: TGCAGTGCTAGTCCCCCGGGGGCAGATACGCAGTATTTT
J gene: TRBJ2-7; D gene: TRBD1; clone size: NA; CDR3 length: 15; V gene: TRBV19; CDR3 protein: CASSETGQGKYEQYF; CDR3 DNA: TGTGCCAGTAGTGAAACGGGACAGGGGAAGTACGAGCAGTACTTC
J gene: TRBJ1-2; D gene: TRBD1; clone size: few; CDR3 length: 14; V gene: TRBV20-1; CDR3 protein: CSASLQGAGYGYTF; CDR3 DNA: TGCAGTGCTAGTTTGCAGGGGGCAGGGTATGGCTACACCTTC
J gene: TRBJ1-2; D gene: NA; clone size: NA; CDR3 length: 14; V gene: TRBV24-1; CDR3 protein: CATRDTAEGYGYTF; CDR3 DNA: TGTGCCACCCGGGACACCGCCGAGGGCTATGGCTACACCTTC
J gene: TRBJ2-1; D gene: TRBD1; clone size: NA; CDR3 length: 13; V gene: TRBV6-5; CDR3 protein: CASSYPDRDEQFF; CDR3 DNA: TGTGCCAGCAGTTACCCCGACAGGGACGAGCAGTTCTTC
J gene: TRBJ1-3; D gene: NA; clone size: NA; CDR3 length: 13; V gene: TRBV6-1; CDR3 protein: CASSEVGRNTIYF; CDR3 DNA: TGTGCCAGCAGTGAAGTGGGGCGAAACACCATATATTTT
J gene: TRBJ1-1; D gene: NA; clone size: NA; CDR3 length: 11; V gene: TRBV10-3; CDR3 protein: CAISESSEAFF; CDR3 DNA: TGTGCCATCAGTGAGTCGTCTGAAGCTTTCTTT
J gene: TRBJ1-2; D gene: TRBD1; clone size: NA; CDR3 length: 16; V gene: TRBV14; CDR3 protein: CASSQDRVQANYGYTF; CDR3 DNA: TGTGCCAGCAGCCAGGACAGGGTTCAAGCTAACTATGGCTACACCTTC
J gene: TRBJ2-7; D gene: NA; clone size: many; CDR3 length: 12; V gene: TRBV25-1; CDR3 protein: CASSDRVYEQYF; CDR3 DNA: TGTGCCAGCAGTGACAGGGTTTACGAGCAGTACTTC
J gene: TRBJ1-1; D gene: TRBD1; clone size: NA; CDR3 length: 14; V gene: TRBV19; CDR3 protein: CASNAQGQVPEAFF; CDR3 DNA: TGTGCCAGTAATGCACAGGGGCAGGTCCCTGAAGCTTTCTTT
J gene: TRBJ1-2; D gene: NA; clone size: NA; CDR3 length: 13; V gene: TRBV18; CDR3 protein: CASSPSAGGGYTF; CDR3 DNA: TGTGCCAGCTCACCATCAGCTGGGGGGGGCTACACCTTC
J gene: TRBJ1-1; D gene: NA; clone size: NA; CDR3 length: 13; V gene: TRBV7-8; CDR3 protein: CASSSRAGAEAFF; CDR3 DNA: TGTGCCAGCAGCTCCCGCGCGGGCGCTGAAGCTTTCTTT
J gene: TRBJ1-2; D gene: TRBD1; clone size: NA; CDR3 length: 14; V gene: TRBV18; CDR3 protein: CASSPFDRETGYTF; CDR3 DNA: TGTGCCAGCTCACCATTTGACAGGGAGACTGGCTACACCTTC
J gene: TRBJ2-5; D gene: NA; clone size: NA; CDR3 length: 12; V gene: TRBV20-1; CDR3 protein: CSASRGADTQYF; CDR3 DNA: TGCAGTGCTAGTAGGGGAGCCGATACCCAGTACTTC
J gene: TRBJ2-1; D gene: NA; clone size: NA; CDR3 length: 12; V gene: TRBV9; CDR3 protein: CASSVRQDEQFF; CDR3 DNA: TGTGCCAGCAGCGTACGACAGGATGAGCAGTTCTTC
J gene: TRBJ2-3; D gene: NA; clone size: NA; CDR3 length: 17; V gene: TRBV6-2/TRBV6-3; CDR3 protein: CASSYGVLPRSTDTQYF; CDR3 DNA: TGTGCCAGCAGTTACGGGGTCCTCCCTCGAAGCACAGATACGCAGTATTTT
J gene: TRBJ1-2; D gene: NA; clone size: NA; CDR3 length: 15; V gene: TRBV4-2; CDR3 protein: CASSQDGGELYGYTF; CDR3 DNA: TGTGCCAGCAGCCAAGATGGTGGAGAGCTCTATGGCTACACCTTC
J gene: TRBJ1-2; D gene: NA; clone size: NA; CDR3 length: 15; V gene: TRBV18; CDR3 protein: CASSTSTEINYGYTF; CDR3 DNA: TGTGCCAGCTCGACTTCGACAGAAATTAACTATGGCTACACCTTC
J gene: TRBJ2-7; D gene: NA; clone size: NA; CDR3 length: 14; V gene: TRBV19; CDR3 protein: CASSMTATTHEQYF; CDR3 DNA: TGTGCCAGTAGTATGACAGCAACCACCCACGAGCAGTACTTC
J gene: TRBJ2-7; D gene: NA; clone size: NA; CDR3 length: 11; V gene: TRBV30; CDR3 protein: CAWSGMREQYF; CDR3 DNA: TGTGCCTGGAGCGGGATGCGCGAGCAGTACTTC
J gene: TRBJ2-7; D gene: NA; clone size: NA; CDR3 length: 12; V gene: TRBV28; CDR3 protein: CASSSRIYEQYF; CDR3 DNA: TGTGCCAGCAGTTCCCGCATCTACGAGCAGTACTTC
J gene: TRBJ2-5; D gene: NA; clone size: NA; CDR3 length: 11; V gene: TRBV28; CDR3 protein: CASLGYETQYF; CDR3 DNA: TGTGCCAGCCTGGGGTACGAGACCCAGTACTTC
J gene: TRBJ1-1; D gene: NA; clone size: once; CDR3 length: 18; V gene: TRBV5-1; CDR3 protein: CASSLGGVVAAMNTEAFF; CDR3 DNA: TGCGCCAGCAGCTTGGGTGGGGTGGTGGCAGCCATGAACACTGAAGCTTTCTTT
J gene: TRBJ2-2; D gene: NA; clone size: NA; CDR3 length: 17; V gene: TRBV28; CDR3 protein: CASTLSSGGLNTGELFF; CDR3 DNA: TGTGCCAGCACCCTCTCGTCGGGGGGCCTTAACACCGGGGAGCTGTTTTTT
J gene: TRBJ1-4; D gene: NA; clone size: NA; CDR3 length: 14; V gene: TRBV27; CDR3 protein: CASSYLAGGEKLFF; CDR3 DNA: TGTGCCAGCAGCTACCTTGCGGGCGGTGAAAAACTGTTTTTT
J gene: TRBJ1-1; D gene: NA; clone size: NA; CDR3 length: 12; V gene: TRBV28; CDR3 protein: CASSTAYTEAFF; CDR3 DNA: TGTGCCAGCTCGACTGCATACACTGAAGCTTTCTTT
J gene: TRBJ1-1; D gene: NA; clone size: NA; CDR3 length: 12; V gene: TRBV5-1; CDR3 protein: CASSLVPGEAFF; CDR3 DNA: TGCGCCAGCAGCTTGGTCCCAGGGGAAGCTTTCTTT
J gene: TRBJ2-5; D gene: TRBD1; clone size: once; CDR3 length: 15; V gene: TRBV10-1; CDR3 protein: CASSEAGTGGETQYF; CDR3 DNA: TGCGCCAGCAGTGAGGCCGGGACAGGGGGGGAGACCCAGTACTTC